This T cell receptor (beta chain) was recorded in a study of CD8+ T cells in alopecia areata. Study-level background: Treated patients received oral tofacitinib, 5 to 10 mg twice daily. A 6-month period off drug followed tofacitinib, which lasted 6 to 18 months.

V gave up 5 bases and J gave up 2 bases, with 13 bases separating them. The CDR3 is made up of 14 amino acids. Germline assignment: CDR1 SEHNR and CDR2 FQNEAQ (reference sequence). The investigators collected lesional scalp punch biopsies and peripheral blood from alopecia areata patients. Once RNA had been extracted, it was reverse transcribed into cDNA to act as the sequencing template. TCRdb keeps only in-frame clones here, not all; method: immunoSEQ multiplex PCR. The table has 150,000 or so clones, around 47% seen once; the top ten hold around 7%. The receptor comes from a human donor with alopecia areata. Sequencing was done on a sample of CD4+ T cells sorted from blood. The rearrangement joins TRBV7-9 to TRBJ2-7; no firm D call. The chain's CDR3 is CASSPPASAYEQYF. The CDR3 region has the DNA TGTGCCAGCAGCCCCCCCGCCTCCGCCTACGAGCAGTACTTC. Variable domain in full (rest from reference TRBV7-9 and TRBJ2-7): DTGVSQNPRHKITKRGQNVTFRCDPISEHNRLYWYRQTLGQGPEFLTYFQNEAQLEKSRLLSDRFSAERPKGSFSTLEIQRTEQGDSAMYLCASSPPASAYEQYFGPGTRLTVT.